The next 22 T cell receptor beta chains were all read from a single sample in a study of cytomegalovirus exposure and HLA in healthy donors. PCR used 60 Vbeta primers and 13 Jbeta primers. Produced via immunoSEQ multiplex PCR; TCRdb's table is partial and in-frame only. The table records some 110,000 clones, around 86% of them present only once. The sample comprised PBMCs. The source is a woman aged 25 to 45 in good health and CMV-seronegative.

The rearrangement joins TRBV13 to TRBJ2-5; a weak D match, TRBD1 (6 bases). With the DNA end fitting TRBJ2-7 better, the J assignment may be wrong. Germline assignment: CDR1 PRHDT and CDR2 FYEKMQ (reference sequence). There are 13 residues in the CDR3. CDR3 DNA sequence: TGTGCCAGCACCATACAGGGAACCAACGAGCAGTACTTC. Its translation: CASTIQGTNEQYF.

This clone occurred a few times. The J gene is TRBJ1-2, the V gene TRBV5-8; a possible D gene is TRBD1 (6 bases). This CDR3 spans 16 amino acids. Looked up from germline, CDR1 is SGHTS and CDR2 is YDEGEE. The germline V and J ends were trimmed by 0 bases and 0 bases, with 12 bases remaining between them. CDR3 in DNA: TGTGCCAGCAGCTTGGGCTCGGACAGCGCTAACTATGGCTACACCTTC. The encoded protein is CASSLGSDSANYGYTF. Combining the CDR3 with reference TRBV5-8 and TRBJ1-2 gives the whole variable domain EAGVTQSPTHLIKTRGQQATLRCSPISGHTSVYWYQQALGLGLQFLLWYDEGEERNRGNFPPRFSGRQFPNYSSELNVNALELEDSALYLCASSLGSDSANYGYTFGSGTRLTVV.

The CDR3 is CASSPDVGGSSYNEQFF. The CDR3 DNA is TGTGCCAGCAGCCCTGACGTAGGCGGGAGTTCCTACAATGAGCAGTTCTTC. This chain connects TRBV7-2 to TRBJ2-1; 7 bases align to TRBD2. Germline V gene data show CDR1 as SGHTA and CDR2 as FQGNSA. CDR3 size: 17 residues. V trimming: 5 bases; J trimming: 1 base; junction bases outside the gene matches: 11.

The chain is built from TRBV5-6 and TRBJ2-3; the D is unclear. In germline, CDR1 is SGHDT, CDR2 YYEEEE. V was cut by 0 bases and J by 2 bases, with 4 bases left in between. This CDR3 spans 13 amino acids. CDR3 residues: CASSLDTTDTQYF. The CDR3 region has the DNA TGTGCCAGCAGCTTGGACACCACAGATACGCAGTATTTT. The full variable domain, completed using reference TRBV5-6 and TRBJ2-3, is DAGVTQSPTHLIKTRGQQVTLRCSPKSGHDTVSWYQQALGQGPQFIFQYYEEEERQRGNFPDRFSGHQFPNYSSELNVNALLLGDSALYLCASSLDTTDTQYFGPGTRLTVL.

V is TRBV15 and J is TRBJ1-2; perhaps TRBD1 as D (5 bases). The V gene lost 1 base and the J gene lost 8 bases, with 14 bases spanning the gap. Germline-derived CDR1 and CDR2 are LNHNV and YYDKDF (reference sequence). This CDR3 comprises 14 residues. CDR3 loop: CATSRGQGARGYTF. Written as DNA, the CDR3 is TGTGCCACCAGCAGAGGCCAAGGGGCGAGAGGCTACACCTTC.

The chain carries TRBV27 and TRBJ1-2; D is undetermined. This CDR3 region has 13 residues. Germline V gene sequence: CDR1 MNHEY, CDR2 SMNVEV (reference sequence). The ends were cut back, 2 bases at V and 4 bases at J, with 8 bases in the middle. The CDR3 sequence is CASSLPASYGYTF. DNA for the CDR3: TGTGCCAGCAGTTTACCCGCTAGCTATGGCTACACCTTC.

The chain carries TRBV11-2 and TRBJ1-6; D is uncertain. Germline V gene sequence: CDR1 SGHAT, CDR2 FQNNGV. This CDR3 has 15 amino acids. Trimming cost V 5 bases and J 13 bases, with 21 bases left between them. CDR3 DNA: TGTGCCAGCAGCCGAGGGTCAGGACGGCGTGTGCCCCTCCACTTT. Protein: CASSRGSGRRVPLHF.

The chain's CDR3 is CAISEAGGARDDYGYTF. The CDR3 DNA reads as TGTGCCATCAGTGAGGCGGGGGGGGCGCGGGATGACTATGGCTACACCTTC. The V call is TRBV10-3, the J call TRBJ1-2; a weak D match, TRBD1 (6 bases). This CDR3 has 17 residues. V dropped 2 bases and J dropped 3 bases, with 19 bases sitting between them. Germline lookup yields CDR1 ENHRY and CDR2 SYGVKD.

The rearrangement uses TRBV2 and TRBJ2-5; D gene uncertain. The closer fit of TRBJ2-7 to the DNA end suggests the J call may be wrong. CDR1 is SNHLY, CDR2 FYNNEI, per germline. The CDR3 runs 11 residues. The CDR3 loop is CASSVTYEQYF. The CDR3 coding sequence is TGTGCCAGCAGTGTAACCTACGAGCAGTACTTC.

This rearrangement joins TRBV6-1 to TRBJ2-3; perhaps TRBD1 as D (6 bases). The V gene lost 10 bases and the J gene lost 0 bases, with 14 bases spanning the gap. The CDR3 has 14 amino acids. The V gene's germline CDR1 is MNHNS and CDR2 SASEGT. The CDR3 spells CATMTGYSTDTQYF. In nucleotides, the CDR3 is TGTGCCACCATGACAGGCTACAGCACAGATACGCAGTATTTT.

The sample holds a few counts of this clone. The rearrangement links TRBV2 to TRBJ2-2, with 8 bases lining up with TRBD1. The CDR3 has 18 residues. The germline gives CDR1 SNHLY, CDR2 FYNNEI. The V gene end was trimmed by 4 bases and the J gene end by 3 bases; junction bases not matched to a gene: 13. CDR3 bases: TGTGCCAGCAGTGTGAGGGACAGGCTGGAGTGGGACACCGGGGAGCTGTTTTTT. Translating it yields CASSVRDRLEWDTGELFF.

V and J are TRBV28 and TRBJ1-1; D gene unclear. Trimming cost V 5 bases and J 0 bases, with 13 bases left between them. The CDR3 consists of 15 residues. In germline, CDR1 is MDHEN, CDR2 SYDVKM. The CDR3, as DNA: TGTGCCAGCAGTCCTCCCCAGATAATGAACACTGAAGCTTTCTTT. Amino acids: CASSPPQIMNTEAFF.

This clone was seen just once. V usage is TRBV20-1 and J usage is TRBJ1-2, with D hard to call. The V gene lost 3 bases and the J gene lost 5 bases, with 7 bases spanning the gap. The CDR3 has 11 residues. Looked up from germline, CDR1 is DFQATT and CDR2 is SNEGSKA (reference sequence). The CDR3 coding sequence is TGCAGTGCTAGTGGTAGTTATGGCTACACCTTC. Translated: CSASGSYGYTF.

This sequence joins TRBV7-2 and TRBJ2-2; 12 nucleotides agree with TRBD2. The junction had 7 bases not matched to a gene; V was cut back by 5 bases and J by 6 bases. Germline V gene sequence: CDR1 SGHTA, CDR2 FQGNSA. The CDR3 length is 16 residues. The CDR3: CASSDLAGGPSGELFF. The CDR3 DNA reads TGTGCCAGCAGCGACCTAGCGGGAGGGCCCTCCGGGGAGCTGTTTTTT.

In its sample, this clone was seen a few times. The chain links TRBV11-2 to TRBJ1-4; D remains ambiguous. The CDR3 sequence is 15 residues long. Germline CDR1 and CDR2: SGHAT and FQNNGV. Trimming stripped 4 bases from V and 8 bases from J, with 17 bases between. CDR3 loop: CASSSTSLGGEKLFF. CDR3 DNA sequence: TGTGCCAGCAGCTCTACTTCTCTCGGAGGCGAAAAACTGTTTTTT.

V and J are TRBV27 and TRBJ2-5; 15 nucleotides line up with TRBD2. The CDR3 has 17 amino acids. V shed 6 bases, J shed 0 bases, and the junction held 5 bases outside the gene matches. Germline V gives CDR1 MNHEY, CDR2 SMNVEV (reference sequence). CDR3 protein: CASRDGTSGRNQETQYF. The DNA for the CDR3 is TGTGCCAGCAGGGATGGGACTAGCGGGAGGAACCAAGAGACCCAGTACTTC.

The chain joins TRBV28 to TRBJ1-4; weak D call: TRBD1 (6 bases). Germline values: CDR1 MDHEN, CDR2 SYDVKM. CDR3 length equals 15 residues. Deletions cut 6 bases from V and 8 bases from J, with 19 bases between. CDR3 loop: CASSRTPGGSEKLFF. Here the CDR3 DNA reads TGTGCCAGCAGCCGTACTCCGGGGGGCAGCGAAAAACTGTTTTTT.

The V call is TRBV9, the J call TRBJ2-5, with TRBD1 matching 10 bases. The junction had 10 bases not matched to a gene; V was cut back by 4 bases and J by 4 bases. CDR3 length equals 16 residues. Germline V lookup: CDR1 SGDLS, CDR2 YYNGEE. CDR3 residues: CASSTSGQGGGETQYF. The CDR3 DNA follows: TGTGCCAGCAGCACCTCCGGACAGGGGGGAGGAGAGACCCAGTACTTC.

In this sample, this clone turned up once. The genes are TRBV4-2 and TRBJ2-1; D unclear. With 0 bases removed from V and 2 bases from J, the gap between germline ends came to 11 bases. CDR3 length: 16 residues. Germline assignment: CDR1 LGHNA and CDR2 YNFKEQ. CDR3 sequence: CASSQDLAETYNEQFF. The CDR3 DNA is TGTGCCAGCAGCCAAGATTTGGCGGAGACCTACAATGAGCAGTTCTTC.

The V gene is TRBV6-5, the J gene TRBJ2-7; 9 bases map to TRBD2. Trimming cost V 0 bases and J 2 bases; bases outside gene matches: 2. CDR1 is MNHEY, CDR2 SVGAGI, per germline. The CDR3 covers 15 residues. The CDR3 spells CASSYSAGGAYEQYF. In DNA, the CDR3 is TGTGCCAGCAGTTACTCGGCGGGGGGGGCCTACGAGCAGTACTTC.

V usage is TRBV4-2 and J usage is TRBJ2-1, with 11 bases matching TRBD2. Germline V lookup: CDR1 LGHNA, CDR2 YNFKEQ. V was pared by 6 bases and J by 5 bases, with 6 bases of the junction left unmatched. The CDR3 is 15 residues long. The CDR3 protein is CASSTSGRGNNEQFF. The CDR3 DNA reads TGTGCCAGCAGTACTAGCGGGAGAGGGAACAATGAGCAGTTCTTC.

V gene TRBV6-4 combines with J gene TRBJ1-1; D gene unclear. Germline V lookup: CDR1 MRHNA, CDR2 SNTAGT. The V and J ends lost 3 bases and 4 bases respectively, with 9 bases between them. The CDR3 loop spans 13 amino acids. This CDR3 is CASSEYPGTEAFF. As DNA, the CDR3 is TGTGCCAGCAGTGAATACCCGGGCACTGAAGCTTTCTTT.